These T cell receptor beta chains were read from a single sample in a study of CD8 T cells in ankylosing spondylitis. TCRdb ran MiXCR on the 5' RACE reads and lists one entry per CDR3 protein. The sample shows about 250,000 distinct CDR3 sequences, about 24% of them seen only once. The sample comprised blood, either unsorted or a sorted T cell fraction (not recorded which). These TCRs come from a male donor with ankylosing spondylitis or in good health (not recorded which). Each CDR3 is given with its conserved first and last residue. The D gene is left open where the match is weak. Clone size, where shown, is once, few, many, or a class for clones that have expanded.

CDR3aa,CDR3nt,abundance,v_gene,j_gene,d_gene
CASSLLGGTDGELFF,TGTGCCAGCAGCTTGCTTGGGGGGACAGACGGGGAGCTGTTTTTT,few,TRBV7-2,TRBJ2-2,-
CASSLVGVSSDTQYF,TGCGCCAGCAGCCTGGTGGGGGTGAGCTCAGATACGCAGTATTTT,many,TRBV4-1,TRBJ2-3,-
CASSLAGEGEQYF,TGTGCCAGCAGTTTAGCGGGGGAAGGTGAGCAGTACTTC,-,TRBV28,TRBJ2-7,TRBD2
CASSQDLGAQVSGLRDTQYF,TGTGCCAGCAGCCAAGATCTTGGGGCGCAGGTGAGCGGGTTACGAGATACGCAGTATTTT,-,TRBV4-2,TRBJ2-3,-
CSVRDRDYGYTF,TGCAGCGTCCGCGACAGGGACTATGGCTACACCTTC,many,TRBV29-1,TRBJ1-2,TRBD1
CASSRIGQPQHF,TGTGCCAGCAGCCGAATAGGTCAGCCCCAGCATTTT,many,TRBV12-3/TRBV12-4,TRBJ1-5,-
CASNNGQAKLSGYTF,TGTGCCAGCAATAACGGACAGGCCAAACTCAGTGGCTACACCTTC,many,TRBV6-1,TRBJ1-2,TRBD1
CASSLVSVLSGANVLTF,TGTGCCAGCAGCTTAGTGTCTGTCCTCTCTGGGGCCAACGTCCTGACTTTC,many,TRBV7-9,TRBJ2-6,-
CASSLFPPPREADTQYF,TGTGCCAGCAGTTTATTCCCCCCCCCACGCGAGGCAGATACGCAGTATTTT,-,TRBV27,TRBJ2-3,-
CASRQTAGTEAFF,TGTGCCAGCAGGCAGACAGCAGGCACTGAAGCTTTCTTT,few,TRBV12-3/TRBV12-4,TRBJ1-1,-
CSARARGGYNEQFF,TGCAGTGCTAGAGCGCGGGGGGGATACAATGAGCAGTTCTTC,-,TRBV20-1,TRBJ2-1,TRBD2
CATSVGDETQYF,TGTGCCACCAGCGTCGGGGACGAGACCCAGTACTTC,few,TRBV15,TRBJ2-5,-
CASSLMRGGGETQYF,TGTGCCAGCAGTTTAATGAGGGGGGGCGGTGAGACCCAGTACTTC,-,TRBV12-3/TRBV12-4,TRBJ2-5,-
CASSYIRAGTGELFF,TGTGCCAGCAGTTACATCAGGGCAGGGACCGGGGAGCTGTTTTTT,few,TRBV6-5,TRBJ2-2,-
CSASGQATYEQYF,TGCAGTGCTAGTGGCCAGGCCACCTACGAGCAGTACTTC,many,TRBV20-1,TRBJ2-7,-
CASSSGTASGNTIYF,TGTGCCAGCAGTTCCGGGACTGCATCTGGAAACACCATATATTTT,many,TRBV28,TRBJ1-3,-
CASRAGTGGTNEQFF,TGTGCCAGCAGAGCCGGGACAGGGGGCACTAATGAGCAGTTCTTC,-,TRBV27,TRBJ2-1,TRBD1
CASSPTAGGKETQYF,TGTGCCAGCAGCCCGACAGCGGGGGGGAAAGAGACCCAGTACTTC,few,TRBV7-3,TRBJ2-5,TRBD2
CSASSGDEQYF,TGCAGTGCTTCCTCCGGGGACGAGCAGTACTTC,few,TRBV20-1,TRBJ2-7,-
CSAREKRGGSTDTQYF,TGCAGTGCTAGGGAAAAGCGGGGGGGTAGCACAGATACGCAGTATTTT,-,TRBV20-1,TRBJ2-3,TRBD2
CASSLVPNSYEQYF,TGTGCCAGCAGCTTAGTACCGAACTCCTACGAGCAGTACTTC,-,TRBV7-6,TRBJ2-7,-
CSATNQGRNTGELFF,TGCAGTGCTACCAATCAGGGGAGGAACACCGGGGAGCTGTTTTTT,few,TRBV20-1,TRBJ2-2,-
CASRGQGHSGNTIYF,TGTGCCAGCCGGGGACAGGGCCACTCTGGAAACACCATATATTTT,-,TRBV12-3/TRBV12-4,TRBJ1-3,TRBD1
CSASPGQPYEQYF,TGCAGTGCTAGTCCCGGACAGCCCTACGAGCAGTACTTC,few,TRBV20-1,TRBJ2-7,-
CSAREGTANTEAFF,TGCAGTGCTAGGGAGGGGACTGCGAACACTGAAGCTTTCTTT,many,TRBV20-1,TRBJ1-1,-
CSSEGQGRETQYF,TGCAGCTCAGAGGGGCAGGGACGGGAGACCCAGTACTTC,few,TRBV20-1,TRBJ2-5,-
CSARTVVNYGYTF,TGCAGTGCCCGGACAGTTGTAAACTATGGCTACACCTTC,-,TRBV20-1,TRBJ1-2,-
CASSHRDTGELFF,TGTGCCAGCAGCCACCGGGACACCGGGGAGCTGTTTTTT,-,TRBV7-9,TRBJ2-2,-
CSAPPTGAAVDGGYTF,TGCAGTGCCCCACCGACGGGGGCGGCCGTGGATGGTGGCTACACCTTC,few,TRBV20-1,TRBJ1-2,-
CASSVEGLAGQETQYF,TGTGCCAGCAGCGTAGAGGGACTAGCGGGCCAAGAGACCCAGTACTTC,-,TRBV9,TRBJ2-5,TRBD2
CASSQGGTSGDQETQYF,TGTGCCAGCAGCCAAGGAGGCACTAGCGGGGACCAAGAGACCCAGTACTTC,many,TRBV4-2,TRBJ2-5,TRBD2
CASSYSWSGGVGELFF,TGTGCCAGCAGTTACTCGTGGAGCGGGGGTGTCGGGGAGCTGTTTTTT,many,TRBV6-5,TRBJ2-2,TRBD2
CASSQAGGTYEQYF,TGTGCCAGCAGCCAAGCTGGGGGAACCTACGAGCAGTACTTC,many,TRBV3-1,TRBJ2-7,-
CASTPGLYPNQPQHF,TGTGCCAGCACGCCGGGACTATACCCAAATCAGCCCCAGCATTTT,-,TRBV6-1,TRBJ1-5,-
CASSLGQLTGELFF,TGCGCCAGCAGCTTGGGACAGCTCACCGGGGAGCTGTTTTTT,many,TRBV5-1,TRBJ2-2,-
CSAPNGMNTEAFF,TGCAGTGCCCCGAACGGGATGAACACTGAAGCTTTCTTT,-,TRBV20-1,TRBJ1-1,-
CATTRADTQYF,TGTGCCACCACGCGGGCAGATACGCAGTATTTT,-,TRBV6-5,TRBJ2-3,-
CASSRTSGGGHEQFF,TGTGCCAGCAGCCGAACTAGCGGGGGTGGCCATGAGCAGTTCTTC,many,TRBV7-2,TRBJ2-1,TRBD2
CASSRGGNSYEQYF,TGTGCCAGCAGCCGAGGGGGGAACTCCTACGAGCAGTACTTC,few,TRBV7-6,TRBJ2-7,-
CSARRPTGDDSEQFF,TGCAGTGCTAGACGGCCTACAGGAGATGATAGTGAGCAGTTCTTC,many,TRBV20-1,TRBJ2-1,-
CASSPGTEREQYF,TGCGCCAGCAGCCCCGGGACGGAGAGGGAGCAGTACTTC,many,TRBV4-1,TRBJ2-7,-
CASSRWGRGETQYF,TGTGCCAGCAGCCGGTGGGGTCGTGGAGAGACCCAGTACTTC,many,TRBV3-1,TRBJ2-5,-
CASIGGNYGYTF,TGTGCCAGCATTGGGGGTAACTATGGCTACACCTTC,-,TRBV6-6,TRBJ1-2,-
CSAGGTSGGASTDTQYF,TGCAGCGCTGGAGGGACTAGCGGGGGTGCTAGCACAGATACGCAGTATTTT,few,TRBV29-1,TRBJ2-3,TRBD2
CSAREGSGRASSYNEQFF,TGCAGTGCTAGAGAGGGGAGCGGGAGAGCCAGCTCCTACAATGAGCAGTTCTTC,-,TRBV20-1,TRBJ2-1,TRBD2
CASSLVGGKRSPLHF,TGTGCCAGCAGCTTAGTCGGAGGGAAACGTTCACCCCTCCACTTT,many,TRBV11-2,TRBJ1-6,-
CASSWTRDEQYF,TGCGCCAGCAGCTGGACTAGGGACGAGCAGTACTTC,-,TRBV5-1,TRBJ2-7,TRBD2
CASSLLTGTYGYTF,TGTGCCAGCAGCCTTCTAACAGGGACCTATGGCTACACCTTC,many,TRBV6-1,TRBJ1-2,-
CASSTGGVYGYTF,TGTGCCAGCAGTACAGGGGGCGTCTATGGCTACACCTTC,few,TRBV12-3/TRBV12-4,TRBJ1-2,TRBD1
CASSSGQIPQETQYF,TGCGCCAGCAGCTCCGGACAGATACCACAAGAGACCCAGTACTTC,many,TRBV5-1,TRBJ2-5,-
CASSFGFEVKNEQFF,TGTGCCAGCAGCTTTGGGTTCGAGGTAAAGAATGAGCAGTTCTTC,-,TRBV7-9,TRBJ2-1,-
CASRRQGQIYNSPLHF,TGTGCCAGCAGACGACAGGGGCAAATCTATAATTCACCCCTCCACTTT,few,TRBV6-5,TRBJ1-6,TRBD1
CATSDGGTAPNEQFF,TGTGCCACCAGTGATGGCGGGACGGCCCCGAATGAGCAGTTCTTC,few,TRBV24-1,TRBJ2-1,-